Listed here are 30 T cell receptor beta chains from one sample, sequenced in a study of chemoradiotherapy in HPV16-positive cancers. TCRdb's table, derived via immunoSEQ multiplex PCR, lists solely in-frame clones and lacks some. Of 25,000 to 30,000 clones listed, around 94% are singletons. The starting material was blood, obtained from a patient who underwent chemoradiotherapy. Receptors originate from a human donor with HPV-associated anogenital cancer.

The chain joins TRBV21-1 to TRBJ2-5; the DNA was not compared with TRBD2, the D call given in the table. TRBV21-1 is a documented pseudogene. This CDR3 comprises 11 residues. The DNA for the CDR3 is TGTGCCAGCAACTTCCAAGAGACCCAGTACTTC. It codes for CASNFQETQYF.

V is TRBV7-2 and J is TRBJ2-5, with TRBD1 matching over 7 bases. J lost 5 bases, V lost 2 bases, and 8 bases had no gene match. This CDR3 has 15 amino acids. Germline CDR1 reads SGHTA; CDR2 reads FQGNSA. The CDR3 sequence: CASSLTDRYFETQYF. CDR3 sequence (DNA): TGTGCCAGCAGCTTAACGGACAGGTATTTCGAGACCCAGTACTTC.

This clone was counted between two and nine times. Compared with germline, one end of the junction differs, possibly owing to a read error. The CDR3 bases are TGTGCCAGCAGTGAACAGAACTTTGGCTACACCTTC. It encodes CASSEQNFGYTF. The V and J genes are TRBV25-1 and TRBJ1-2; D unresolved. From germline, CDR1 is MGHDK and CDR2 SYGVNS. CDR3 size: 12 residues.

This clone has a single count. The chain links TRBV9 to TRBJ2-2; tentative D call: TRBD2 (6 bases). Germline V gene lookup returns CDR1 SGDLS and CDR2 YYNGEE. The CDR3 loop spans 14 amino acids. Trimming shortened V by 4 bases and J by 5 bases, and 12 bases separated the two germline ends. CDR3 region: CASSPRGSTGELFF. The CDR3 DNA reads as TGTGCCAGCAGCCCTCGGGGGTCGACCGGGGAGCTGTTTTTT.

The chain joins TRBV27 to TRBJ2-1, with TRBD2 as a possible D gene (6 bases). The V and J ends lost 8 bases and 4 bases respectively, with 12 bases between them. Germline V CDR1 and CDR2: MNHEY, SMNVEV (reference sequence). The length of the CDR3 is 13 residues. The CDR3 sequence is CASGGAGYNEQFF. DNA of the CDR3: TGTGCCAGCGGGGGTGCGGGGTACAATGAGCAGTTCTTC.

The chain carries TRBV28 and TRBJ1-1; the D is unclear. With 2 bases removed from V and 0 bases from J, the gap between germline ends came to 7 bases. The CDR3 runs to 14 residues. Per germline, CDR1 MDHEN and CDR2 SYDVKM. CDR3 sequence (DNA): TGTGCCAGCAGTTTAACGGAGATGAACACTGAAGCTTTCTTT. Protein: CASSLTEMNTEAFF.

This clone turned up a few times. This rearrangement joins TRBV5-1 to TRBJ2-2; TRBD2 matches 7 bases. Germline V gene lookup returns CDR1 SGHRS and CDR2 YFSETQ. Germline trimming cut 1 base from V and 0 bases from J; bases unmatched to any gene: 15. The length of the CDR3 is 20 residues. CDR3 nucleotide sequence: TGCGCCAGCAGCTTGTTCCCCGGCGGAACTAGCGCTCCGAACACCGGGGAGCTGTTTTTT. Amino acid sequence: CASSLFPGGTSAPNTGELFF.

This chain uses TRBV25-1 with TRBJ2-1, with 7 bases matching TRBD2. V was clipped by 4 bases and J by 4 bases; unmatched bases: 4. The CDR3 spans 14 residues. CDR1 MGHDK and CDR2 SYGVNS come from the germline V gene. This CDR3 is CASSASGGYNEQFF. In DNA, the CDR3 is TGTGCCAGCAGTGCTAGCGGTGGGTACAATGAGCAGTTCTTC.

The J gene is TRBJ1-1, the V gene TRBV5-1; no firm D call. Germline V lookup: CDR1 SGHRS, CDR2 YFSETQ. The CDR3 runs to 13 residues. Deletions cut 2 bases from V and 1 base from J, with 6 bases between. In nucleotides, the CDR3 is TGCGCCAGCAGCTTAACACAGAACACTGAAGCTTTCTTT. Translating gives CASSLTQNTEAFF.

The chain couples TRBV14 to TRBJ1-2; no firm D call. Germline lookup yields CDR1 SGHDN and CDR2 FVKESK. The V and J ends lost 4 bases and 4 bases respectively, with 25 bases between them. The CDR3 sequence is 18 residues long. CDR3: CASSRNTRTLGQFYGYTF. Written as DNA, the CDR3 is TGTGCCAGCAGCCGAAATACTAGGACCTTGGGCCAGTTCTATGGCTACACCTTC.

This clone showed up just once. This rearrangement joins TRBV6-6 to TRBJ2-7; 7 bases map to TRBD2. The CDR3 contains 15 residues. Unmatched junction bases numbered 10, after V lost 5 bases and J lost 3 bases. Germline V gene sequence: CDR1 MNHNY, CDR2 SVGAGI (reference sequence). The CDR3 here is CASSDPGTILYEQYF. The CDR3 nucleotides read TGTGCCAGCAGTGACCCCGGGACTATTCTCTACGAGCAGTACTTC.

This CDR3 is CASSLDRITEAFF. The CDR3 DNA is TGTGCCAGCAGTTTGGACAGGATCACTGAAGCTTTCTTT. The rearrangement links TRBV27 to TRBJ1-1, with TRBD1 identical over 7 bases. Trimming removed 3 bases from V and 4 bases from J; junction bases left unmatched: 2. The CDR3 has 13 amino acids. Germline values: CDR1 MNHEY, CDR2 SMNVEV (reference sequence).

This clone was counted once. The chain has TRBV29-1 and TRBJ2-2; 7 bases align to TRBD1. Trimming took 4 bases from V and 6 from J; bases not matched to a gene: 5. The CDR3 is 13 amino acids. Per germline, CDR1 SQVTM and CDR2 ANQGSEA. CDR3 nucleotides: TGCAGCGTTGTGAGGGGGCGTGCCGGGGAGCTGTTTTTT. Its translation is CSVVRGRAGELFF.

CDR3 DNA sequence: TGTGCCAGCAGTGACTCTGAGGGGACCTACAATGAGCAGTTCTTC. It encodes CASSDSEGTYNEQFF. The chain joins TRBV6-4 to TRBJ2-1, with D perhaps given as TRBD1 or TRBD2 (5 bases each). The length of the CDR3 is 15 residues. Trimming took 0 bases from V and 2 from J, leaving 8 bases between them. The germline CDR1 and CDR2 sequences are MRHNA and SNTAGT.

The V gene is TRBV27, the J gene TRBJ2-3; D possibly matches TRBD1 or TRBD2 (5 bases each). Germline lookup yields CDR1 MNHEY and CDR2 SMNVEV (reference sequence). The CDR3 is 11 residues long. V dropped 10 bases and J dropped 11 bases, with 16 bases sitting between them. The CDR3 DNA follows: TGTGCCACTCGGGACCACCGCGGGCAGTATTTT. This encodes CATRDHRGQYF.

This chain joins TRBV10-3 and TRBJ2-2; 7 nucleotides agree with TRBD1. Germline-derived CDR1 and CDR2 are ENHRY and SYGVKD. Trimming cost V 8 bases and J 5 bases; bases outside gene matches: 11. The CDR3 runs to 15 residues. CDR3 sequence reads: CAISIRQGRTGELFF. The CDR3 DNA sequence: TGTGCCATCTCGATACGACAGGGTAGGACCGGGGAGCTGTTTTTT.

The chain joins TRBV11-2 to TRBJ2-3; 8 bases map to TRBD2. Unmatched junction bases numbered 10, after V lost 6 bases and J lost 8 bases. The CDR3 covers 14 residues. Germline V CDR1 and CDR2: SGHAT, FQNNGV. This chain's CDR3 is CASSRPGGVGTQYF. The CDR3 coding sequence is TGTGCCAGCAGTCGACCCGGGGGGGTGGGTACGCAGTATTTT.

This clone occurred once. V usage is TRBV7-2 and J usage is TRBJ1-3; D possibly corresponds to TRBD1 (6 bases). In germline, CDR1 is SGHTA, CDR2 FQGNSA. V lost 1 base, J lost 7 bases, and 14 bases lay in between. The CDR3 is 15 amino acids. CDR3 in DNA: TGTGCCAGCAGCTTAGTCTTACAGGGTGTGAACACCATATATTTT. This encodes CASSLVLQGVNTIYF.

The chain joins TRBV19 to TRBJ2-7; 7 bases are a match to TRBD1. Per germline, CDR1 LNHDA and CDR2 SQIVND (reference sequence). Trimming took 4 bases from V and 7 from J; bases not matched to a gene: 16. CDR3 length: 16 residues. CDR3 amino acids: CASSSRFDREMREQYF. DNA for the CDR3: TGTGCCAGTAGTAGTCGATTCGACAGGGAGATGAGGGAGCAGTACTTC.

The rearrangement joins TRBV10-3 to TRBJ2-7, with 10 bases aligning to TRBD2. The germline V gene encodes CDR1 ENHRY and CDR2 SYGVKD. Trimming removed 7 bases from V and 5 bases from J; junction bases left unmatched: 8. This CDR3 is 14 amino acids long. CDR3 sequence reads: CAITDGAGGDEQYF. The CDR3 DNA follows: TGTGCCATCACCGACGGAGCGGGAGGGGACGAGCAGTACTTC.

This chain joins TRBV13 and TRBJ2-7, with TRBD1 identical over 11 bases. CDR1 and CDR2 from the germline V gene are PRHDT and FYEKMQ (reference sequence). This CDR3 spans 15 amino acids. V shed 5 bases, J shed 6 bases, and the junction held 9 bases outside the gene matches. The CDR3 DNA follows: TGTGCCAGCAGCCCCCCCGGACAGGGGGCCGGCGAGCAGTACTTC. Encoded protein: CASSPPGQGAGEQYF.

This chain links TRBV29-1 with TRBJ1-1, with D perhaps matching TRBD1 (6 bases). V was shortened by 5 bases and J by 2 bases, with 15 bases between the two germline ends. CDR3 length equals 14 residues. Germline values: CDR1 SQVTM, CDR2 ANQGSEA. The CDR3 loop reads CSVSQQGSNTEAFF. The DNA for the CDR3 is TGCAGCGTTAGCCAACAGGGTTCCAACACTGAAGCTTTCTTT.

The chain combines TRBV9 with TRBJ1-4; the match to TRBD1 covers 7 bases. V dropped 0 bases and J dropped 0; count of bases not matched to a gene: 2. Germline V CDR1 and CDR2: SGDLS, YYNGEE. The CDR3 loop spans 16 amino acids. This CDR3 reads CASSVGDSTTNEKLFF. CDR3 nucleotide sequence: TGTGCCAGCAGCGTAGGGGACAGTACAACTAATGAAAAACTGTTTTTT.

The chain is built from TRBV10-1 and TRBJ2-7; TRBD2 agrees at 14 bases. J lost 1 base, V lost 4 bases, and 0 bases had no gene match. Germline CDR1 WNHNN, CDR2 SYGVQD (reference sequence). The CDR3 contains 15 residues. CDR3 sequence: CASSGTSGGSYEQYF. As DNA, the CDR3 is TGCGCCAGCAGTGGGACTAGCGGGGGGTCCTACGAGCAGTACTTC.

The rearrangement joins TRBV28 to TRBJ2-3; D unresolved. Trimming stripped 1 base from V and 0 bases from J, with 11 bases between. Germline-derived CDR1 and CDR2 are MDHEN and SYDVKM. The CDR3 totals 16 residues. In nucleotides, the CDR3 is TGTGCCAGCAGTTTATTAGCCTTCTCTAGCACAGATACGCAGTATTTT. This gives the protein CASSLLAFSSTDTQYF.

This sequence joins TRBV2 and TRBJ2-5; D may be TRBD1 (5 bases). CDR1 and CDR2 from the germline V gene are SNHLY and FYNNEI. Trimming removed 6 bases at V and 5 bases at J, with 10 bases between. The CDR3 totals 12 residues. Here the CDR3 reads CASSRDIETQYF. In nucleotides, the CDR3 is TGTGCCAGCAGCAGGGATATCGAGACCCAGTACTTC.

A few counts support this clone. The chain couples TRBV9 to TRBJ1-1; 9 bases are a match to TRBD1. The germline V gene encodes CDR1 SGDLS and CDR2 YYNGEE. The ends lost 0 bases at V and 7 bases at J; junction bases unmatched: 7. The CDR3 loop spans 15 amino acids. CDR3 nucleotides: TGTGCCAGCAGCGTAGCCGGTGCGGGACAGGGTGAAGCTTTCTTT. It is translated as CASSVAGAGQGEAFF.

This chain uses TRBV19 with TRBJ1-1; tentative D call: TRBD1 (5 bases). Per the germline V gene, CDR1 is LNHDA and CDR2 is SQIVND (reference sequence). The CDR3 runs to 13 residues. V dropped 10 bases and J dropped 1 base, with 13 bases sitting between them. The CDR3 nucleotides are TGTGCCACTAGACAGAGTTCGAACACTGAAGCTTTCTTT. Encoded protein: CATRQSSNTEAFF.

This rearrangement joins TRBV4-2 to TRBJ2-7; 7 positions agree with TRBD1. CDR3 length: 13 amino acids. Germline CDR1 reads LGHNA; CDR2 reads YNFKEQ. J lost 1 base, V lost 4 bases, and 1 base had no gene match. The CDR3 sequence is CASSPTGSYEQYF. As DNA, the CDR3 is TGTGCCAGCAGCCCGACAGGGTCCTACGAGCAGTACTTC.

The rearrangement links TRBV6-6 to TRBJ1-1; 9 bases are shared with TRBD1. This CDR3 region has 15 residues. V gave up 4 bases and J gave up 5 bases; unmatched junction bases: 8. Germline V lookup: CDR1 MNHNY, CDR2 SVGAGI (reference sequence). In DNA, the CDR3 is TGTGCCAGCAGTTCACTACAGGGGGCGCGAACTGAAGCTTTCTTT. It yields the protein CASSSLQGARTEAFF.